These T cell receptor beta chains were read from a single sample in a study of blood T cell repertoires in COVID-19. This table comes from immunoSEQ multiplex PCR, and its TCRdb copy is limited to in-frame clones, with some not included. The sample includes around 100,000 clones, 70% to 90% of them seen just once. The sequencing sample was made of peripheral blood. Receptor source: an elderly man with acute or convalescent COVID-19. The CDR3 runs from the conserved cysteine through the conserved F or W. The D gene is left open where the match is weak. A row's size may be missing; if present it is once, few, many or a size class.

clone size,J gene,V gene,D gene,CDR3 protein,CDR3 DNA
-,TRBJ2-7,TRBV14,-,CASSQALSSEQYF,TGTGCCAGCAGCCAAGCCCTAAGTAGCGAGCAGTACTTC
once,TRBJ2-2,TRBV7-2,TRBD2,CASSPPGLAGGTGELFF,TGTGCCAGCAGCCCACCGGGACTAGCGGGGGGGACCGGGGAGCTGTTTTTT
-,TRBJ1-6,TRBV6-2/TRBV6-3,-,CASSPPGLGRSPLHF,TGTGCCAGCAGTCCGCCCGGACTCGGCAGATCACCCCTCCACTTT
-,TRBJ2-1,TRBV4-2,-,CASSQDQRAADYSEQFF,TGTGCCAGCAGCCAAGATCAAAGAGCGGCGGACTACAGTGAGCAGTTCTTC
-,TRBJ1-1,TRBV19,TRBD1,CASSTRTGEAFF,TGTGCCAGTAGTACCCGGACAGGTGAAGCTTTCTTT
few,TRBJ1-6,TRBV28,TRBD1,CASSPKGTGRNSPLHF,TGTGCCAGCAGTCCGAAAGGGACAGGGAGAAATTCACCCCTCCACTTT
-,TRBJ2-3,TRBV27,TRBD2,CASFNPPLAGFPDTQYF,TGTGCCAGCTTTAACCCCCCGCTAGCGGGATTCCCGGATACGCAGTATTTT
-,TRBJ1-1,TRBV27,TRBD1,CASRRQGANTEAFF,TGTGCCAGCAGGAGACAGGGGGCTAACACTGAAGCTTTCTTT
-,TRBJ2-7,TRBV5-1,TRBD1,CASSAGTAYYEQYF,TGCGCCAGCAGCGCCGGGACAGCTTACTACGAGCAGTACTTC
-,TRBJ2-7,TRBV13,TRBD1,CASSILDRVGEQYF,TGTGCCAGCAGCATACTCGACAGGGTTGGCGAGCAGTACTTC
-,TRBJ1-6,TRBV5-1,TRBD1,CASSYQGDSPLHF,TGCGCCAGCAGCTACCAGGGGGATTCACCCCTCCACTTT
-,TRBJ2-7,TRBV11-1,TRBD2,CASRQTSGLSYEQYF,TGTGCCAGCAGGCAGACTAGCGGACTGTCCTACGAGCAGTACTTC
-,TRBJ1-5,TRBV6-5,-,CASSPRTVNQPQHF,TGTGCCAGCAGTCCGCGGACAGTCAATCAGCCCCAGCATTTT
-,TRBJ2-3,TRBV28,TRBD2,CASSQELAGATDTQYF,TGTGCCAGCAGTCAGGAACTAGCGGGAGCCACAGATACGCAGTATTTT
-,TRBJ2-7,TRBV10-3,-,CAITAGRNSYEQYF,TGTGCCATCACCGCGGGACGCAACTCCTACGAGCAGTACTTC
-,TRBJ2-1,TRBV11-2,TRBD2,CASSLEGTSGLSSYNEQFF,TGTGCCAGCAGCTTAGAGGGGACTAGCGGTTTGAGCTCCTACAATGAGCAGTTCTTC
-,TRBJ2-3,TRBV6-4,TRBD2,CASSDAGDSTDTQYF,TGTGCCAGCAGTGATGCGGGAGACAGCACAGATACGCAGTATTTT
-,TRBJ2-5,TRBV9,TRBD1,CASSWTGDREETQYF,TGTGCCAGCAGTTGGACAGGGGACCGAGAAGAGACCCAGTACTTC
once,TRBJ2-1,TRBV28,-,CAVGARYNEQFF,TGTGCTGTGGGGGCCCGGTACAATGAGCAGTTCTTC
-,TRBJ2-1,TRBV19,TRBD2,CASSPREGGQFF,TGTGCCAGTAGTCCACGGGAGGGTGGGCAGTTCTTC
-,TRBJ2-3,TRBV5-6,-,CASSLGGPSTDTQYF,TGTGCCAGCAGCTTGGGTGGGCCTAGCACAGATACGCAGTATTTT
few,TRBJ2-1,TRBV29-1,-,CSVALKQGYEQFF,TGCAGCGTTGCCTTAAAACAGGGATATGAGCAGTTCTTC
-,TRBJ2-1,TRBV7-9,TRBD2,CASSRTSGRWDEQFF,TGTGCCAGCAGCCGAACTAGCGGGAGATGGGATGAGCAGTTCTTC